These 6 T cell receptor beta chains came from one sample sequenced in a study of long-term antiretroviral therapy in people with HIV. Assay version v3.0 of immunoSEQ was used, and it was run at survey level. The method was immunoSEQ multiplex PCR; TCRdb's version includes in-frame clones alone and lacks a portion of them. The sample has about 20,000 clones; about four fifths are singletons. Sequencing was performed on unsorted PBMCs, taken 0.6 years after starting antiretroviral therapy. These receptor sequences come from a woman younger than 35 with HIV.

The chain combines TRBV9 with TRBJ2-1; 13 bases align to TRBD2. The V gene's germline CDR1 is SGDLS and CDR2 YYNGEE. CDR3 length: 18 residues. J lost 7 bases, V lost 0 bases, and 10 bases had no gene match. CDR3 residues: CASSVAPLGTSGDNEQFF. DNA of the CDR3: TGTGCCAGCAGCGTAGCCCCACTCGGGACTAGCGGGGATAATGAGCAGTTCTTC.

The rearrangement links TRBV6-1 to TRBJ2-7; D might be TRBD1 (6 bases). Looked up from germline, CDR1 is MNHNS and CDR2 is SASEGT. The CDR3 is 14 amino acids. V gave up 3 bases and J gave up 1 base, with 10 bases separating them. As DNA, the CDR3 is TGTGCCAGCAGTGATTTGCAGGGGTCCTACGAGCAGTACTTC. Translating gives CASSDLQGSYEQYF.

V and J are TRBV6-5 and TRBJ2-2; D is uncertain. The V and J ends lost 0 bases and 2 bases respectively, with 7 bases between them. CDR3 length equals 15 residues. CDR1 is MNHEY, CDR2 SVGAGI, per germline. The CDR3 sequence is CASSYSDFNTGELFF. CDR3 DNA: TGTGCCAGCAGTTACTCCGACTTCAACACCGGGGAGCTGTTTTTT.

This chain joins TRBV5-1 and TRBJ2-3; 8 bases fit TRBD1. The CDR3 covers 15 residues. CDR1 is SGHRS, CDR2 YFSETQ, per germline. V gave up 1 base and J gave up 2 bases; unmatched junction bases: 3. CDR3 coding DNA: TGCGCCAGCAGCTTGCAGACAGGGGACACAGATACGCAGTATTTT. Translated, it gives CASSLQTGDTDTQYF.

The chain employs TRBV4-1 and TRBJ2-7, with D perhaps being TRBD1 or TRBD2 (5 bases each). The V end was cut by 1 base, the J end by 3 bases, with 13 bases between. This CDR3 has 15 residues. The germline gives CDR1 MGHRA, CDR2 YSYEKL. CDR3 residues: CASSQGYPGSYEQYF. DNA of the CDR3: TGCGCCAGCAGCCAAGGGTACCCAGGGAGCTACGAGCAGTACTTC.

V is TRBV9 and J is TRBJ1-2; D is unclear. The CDR3 loop spans 16 amino acids. In germline, CDR1 is SGDLS, CDR2 YYNGEE. V lost 3 bases to trimming and J lost 4 bases, with 19 bases between them. Here the CDR3 DNA reads TGTGCCAGCAGCGCTCACTCGAACCTACCATTCTATGGCTACACCTTC. It encodes CASSAHSNLPFYGYTF.